This section outlines one T cell receptor beta chain sequence together with its context. The CDR3 consists of 14 residues. Trimming shortened V by 1 base and J by 1 base, and 8 bases separated the two germline ends. The germline V gene has CDR1 SEHNR and CDR2 FQNEAQ (reference sequence). The sample is drawn from a study of shared clonotypes between healthy human individuals. Assay used: immunoSEQ multiplex PCR; TCRdb lists only in-frame clones, some missing. This table holds about 2.1 million clones, 93% found once. As defined, naive CD8 cells were CD45RO-negative and positively selected for CCR7, with terminally differentiated effector memory CD45RA+ cells excluded.

Sequenced input: naive CD8+ T cells from PBMCs. The chain combines TRBV7-9 with TRBJ2-7, with D hard to call. This sequence was found in a man between 18 and 35 years old in good health. Some clones in this sample may be carry-over from other donors' samples. CDR3 bases: TGTGCCAGCAGCTTAGGCCCCCCATCCTACGAGCAGTACTTC. Its protein is CASSLGPPSYEQYF.